These 5 T cell receptor beta chains originate from one sample sequenced in a study of CD8 T cells in ankylosing spondylitis. TCRdb called the 5' RACE reads again in MiXCR, with one record for every CDR3 protein. The data contain roughly 230,000 distinct CDR3 sequences, over 15% of them singletons. What was sequenced was blood, either unsorted or a sorted T cell fraction (not recorded which). These receptors originate from a male donor with ankylosing spondylitis or in good health (not recorded which).

This clonotype was picked up many times. The chain recombines TRBV29-1 with TRBJ2-2, with 7 bases that match TRBD1. Trimming removed 5 bases from V and 3 bases from J; junction bases left unmatched: 3. CDR3 size: 13 residues. In germline, CDR1 is SQVTM, CDR2 ANQGSEA. CDR3 sequence: CSVRQGYTGELFF. In nucleotides, the CDR3 is TGCAGCGTTCGACAGGGTTACACCGGGGAGCTGTTTTTT.

This chain uses TRBV4-3 with TRBJ2-7, with D uncertain. The germline CDR1 and CDR2 sequences are LGHNA and YSLEER. V dropped 3 bases and J dropped 3 bases, with 18 bases sitting between them. The CDR3 is 16 residues long. CDR3 in DNA: TGCGCCAGCAGCCAGGCCCTTACGGGCGGATACTACGAGCAGTACTTC. Translating gives CASSQALTGGYYEQYF.

The gene calls are TRBV27 and TRBJ2-3, with D uncertain. This CDR3 comprises 13 residues. V was clipped by 2 bases and J by 4 bases, with 7 bases between them. The V gene's germline CDR1 is MNHEY and CDR2 SMNVEV (reference sequence). CDR3 sequence (DNA): TGTGCCAGCAGTTTAGCGCACGCAGATACGCAGTATTTT. It codes for CASSLAHADTQYF.

The chain joins TRBV5-1 to TRBJ2-2, with D unclear. CDR1 SGHRS and CDR2 YFSETQ come from the germline V gene. V lost 0 bases to trimming and J lost 4 bases, with 13 bases between them. The length of the CDR3 is 16 residues. For the CDR3, the DNA is TGCGCCAGCAGCTTGGTCTCCAGACTTGCCACCGGGGAGCTGTTTTTT. This sequence encodes CASSLVSRLATGELFF.

At least ten counts were recorded for this clonotype. The V gene is TRBV30, the J gene TRBJ2-5; D remains unclear. In germline, CDR1 is GTSNPN, CDR2 SVGIG (reference sequence). The germline V and J ends were trimmed by 0 bases and 0 bases, with 5 bases remaining between them. This CDR3 has 13 amino acids. The CDR3: CAWSVDYQETQYF. The CDR3 DNA sequence: TGTGCCTGGAGTGTGGATTACCAAGAGACCCAGTACTTC.